Shown below are 21 T cell receptor beta chains from a single sample sequenced in a study of blood T cell repertoires in COVID-19. Produced via immunoSEQ multiplex PCR; TCRdb's table is partial and in-frame only. The sample includes approximately 250,000 clones, more than 80% seen only once; the top ten take around 2%. Sequenced sample: peripheral blood. The receptors derive from a man in his thirties or forties who had recovered from COVID-19.

The chain is built from TRBV18 and TRBJ2-7; 8 bases map to TRBD1. This CDR3 has 16 amino acids. V was clipped by 5 bases and J by 0 bases; unmatched bases: 9. In germline, CDR1 is KGHSH, CDR2 LQKENI. CDR3 sequence (DNA): TGTGCCAGCTCATTATCAGGGGGCCCCAGCTCCTACGAGCAGTACTTC. Its protein product is CASSLSGGPSSYEQYF.

The chain employs TRBV11-2 and TRBJ2-5; possible D gene TRBD1, 7 bases. V shed 5 bases and J shed 5 bases, with 15 bases lying between them. The CDR3 runs 14 residues. Germline V gene data show CDR1 as SGHAT and CDR2 as FQNNGV. The CDR3 here is CASSQGGQRETQYF. CDR3 in DNA: TGTGCCAGCAGCCAGGGGGGCCAAAGGGAGACCCAGTACTTC.

This clone occurred once. V and J are TRBV7-2 and TRBJ1-2; 7 nucleotides match TRBD1. Germline V gene lookup returns CDR1 SGHTA and CDR2 FQGNSA. The CDR3 covers 13 residues. V trimming: 5 bases; J trimming: 7 bases; junction bases outside the gene matches: 7. The CDR3 DNA reads TGTGCCAGCAGCGGAACAGGGGTTGGTGGCTACACCTTC. This codes for CASSGTGVGGYTF.

DNA for the CDR3: TGTGCCAGCAGCTTAAGTCCACCCCAGGGGGTGCTGGGCTACACCTTC. Its protein is CASSLSPPQGVLGYTF. This rearrangement joins TRBV7-2 to TRBJ1-2; 7 bases match TRBD1. Germline V gene lookup returns CDR1 SGHTA and CDR2 FQGNSA. J gave up 8 bases and V 2 bases, and 14 bases lay outside the gene matches. There are 16 residues in the CDR3.

The chain is built from TRBV4-1 and TRBJ2-6; D uncertain. The V and J ends lost 0 bases and 0 bases respectively, with 3 bases between them. Germline CDR1 and CDR2: MGHRA and YSYEKL. The CDR3 has 15 residues. The CDR3 loop reads CASSQDNSGANVLTF. In DNA, the CDR3 is TGCGCCAGCAGCCAAGATAACTCTGGGGCCAACGTCCTGACTTTC.

This clone has more than one count but fewer than ten. CDR3 sequence: CASSASPFLAGGLEQFF. The CDR3 nucleotides are TGTGCCAGCAGCGCCAGCCCGTTCTTAGCGGGGGGGCTTGAGCAGTTCTTC. The V gene is TRBV9, the J gene TRBJ2-1, with 11 positions matching TRBD2. V shed 3 bases, J shed 9 bases, and the junction held 14 bases outside the gene matches. The CDR3 length is 17 residues. Germline CDR1 is SGDLS and CDR2 is YYNGEE.

The chain has TRBV18 and TRBJ1-1; D perhaps matches TRBD1 (6 bases). This CDR3 comprises 19 residues. Germline V lookup: CDR1 KGHSH, CDR2 LQKENI. Trimming left V 3 bases short and J 0 bases short, with 23 bases between. This chain's CDR3 is CASSPQELEQGLMNTEAFF. CDR3 nucleotide sequence: TGTGCCAGCTCACCTCAAGAATTGGAACAGGGCCTAATGAACACTGAAGCTTTCTTT. Full variable domain (rest looked up from reference TRBV18 and TRBJ1-1): NAGVMQNPRHLVRRRGQEARLRCSPMKGHSHVYWYRQLPEEGLKFMVYLQKENIIDESGMPKERFSAEFPKEGPSILRIQQVVRGDSAAYFCASSPQELEQGLMNTEAFFGQGTRLTVV.

The chain couples TRBV5-1 to TRBJ1-6; 7 bases are a match to TRBD1. Germline V lookup: CDR1 SGHRS, CDR2 YFSETQ. V lost 4 bases and J lost 7; bases outside the gene matches: 8. CDR3 size: 15 residues. The CDR3 DNA sequence: TGCGCCAGCAGCGGCTGGGACAGCCTCAATTCACCCCTCCACTTT. It yields the protein CASSGWDSLNSPLHF.

The rearrangement joins TRBV27 to TRBJ1-2; possible D gene TRBD1, 5 bases. V lost 3 bases and J lost 2, with 10 bases in between. Per germline, CDR1 MNHEY and CDR2 SMNVEV (reference sequence). This CDR3 is 14 amino acids long. The CDR3 reads CASSLTEPNYGYTF. DNA for the CDR3: TGTGCCAGCAGTTTGACAGAGCCCAACTATGGCTACACCTTC.

CDR3 in DNA: TGTGCCAGCTCACCAAGCGGGGTTGTATTAGGTGAGCAGTTCTTC. Translation: CASSPSGVVLGEQFF. The chain is built from TRBV18 and TRBJ2-1; 7 nucleotides line up with TRBD2. The CDR3 length is 15 residues. Germline V gene data show CDR1 as KGHSH and CDR2 as LQKENI. With 2 bases clipped from V and 9 bases from J, the junction kept 10 bases outside the gene matches.

This clone has more than one count but fewer than ten. This sequence joins TRBV3-1 (or the pseudogene TRBV3-2) and TRBJ1-5, with D possibly TRBD1 on 5 matching bases. Germline-derived CDR1 and CDR2 are LGHDT and YNNKEL (reference sequence). The CDR3 length is 16 residues. V was pared by 0 bases and J by 4 bases, with 13 bases between. The CDR3 loop reads CASSQEPPTGNQPQHF. Here the CDR3 DNA reads TGTGCCAGCAGCCAAGAGCCTCCTACAGGAAATCAGCCCCAGCATTTT.

V gene TRBV19 combines with J gene TRBJ1-6; TRBD1 agrees at 8 bases. The J segment lost 6 bases and the V segment lost 5 bases, leaving 9 bases of the junction unmatched. Looked up from germline, CDR1 is LNHDA and CDR2 is SQIVND (reference sequence). The CDR3 is made up of 16 amino acids. CDR3 DNA: TGTGCCAGTAGTCTATCAGCTGGACAGGGTAATTCACCCCTCCACTTT. Protein sequence: CASSLSAGQGNSPLHF.

The CDR3 bases are TGTGCCAGCAGCCAAGCCTTGGGGGGGACTCATGGCTACACCTTC. The encoded protein is CASSQALGGTHGYTF. The chain joins TRBV14 to TRBJ1-2, with D tentatively TRBD1 (5 bases). The CDR3 covers 15 residues. CDR1 and CDR2 (germline): SGHDN, FVKESK. The V and J ends lost 1 base and 6 bases respectively, with 15 bases between them.

The rearrangement joins TRBV13 to TRBJ2-5; D may be TRBD1 (6 bases). CDR3 size: 14 residues. Trimming removed 5 bases at V and 1 base at J, with 11 bases between. The germline V gene has CDR1 PRHDT and CDR2 FYEKMQ (reference sequence). The CDR3 DNA reads as TGTGCCAGCAGCCCCCGAGGGGGCCAAGAGACCCAGTACTTC. Translated, it gives CASSPRGGQETQYF.

The CDR3 nucleotides read TGTGCCAGTAGTATAGGGTTAGCGGACTATGGCTACACCTTC. It specifies CASSIGLADYGYTF. V and J are TRBV19 and TRBJ1-2; D is undetermined. Trimming removed 1 base from V and 3 bases from J, with 9 bases in between. Germline V gives CDR1 LNHDA, CDR2 SQIVND (reference sequence). The CDR3 contains 14 residues.

The rearrangement links TRBV28 to TRBJ2-7; 8 nucleotides match TRBD2. V shed 7 bases, J shed 4 bases, and the junction held 6 bases outside the gene matches. The CDR3 runs to 13 residues. Germline values: CDR1 MDHEN, CDR2 SYDVKM. The CDR3 nucleotides are TGTGCCAGCACATCAGCGGGAGCGTACGAGCAGTACTTC. It encodes CASTSAGAYEQYF.

The J gene is TRBJ1-2, the V gene TRBV29-1; unclear D gene. Germline-derived CDR1 and CDR2 are SQVTM and ANQGSEA. Trimming left V 5 bases short and J 8 bases short, with 15 bases between. The CDR3 extends over 12 amino acids. The CDR3 region has the DNA TGCAGCGTTCCAGAAGCCCGGAGGGGCTACACCTTC. Protein sequence: CSVPEARRGYTF. Full variable domain (remainder filled in from reference TRBV29-1 and TRBJ1-2): SAVISQKPSRDICQRGTSLTIQCQVDSQVTMMFWYRQQPGQSLTLIATANQGSEATYESGFVIDKFPISRPNLTFSTLTVSNMSPEDSSIYLCSVPEARRGYTFGSGTRLTVV.

The chain couples TRBV4-3 to TRBJ2-3, with 11 bases aligning to TRBD2. J was trimmed by 7 bases and V by 8 bases; bases with no gene match: 8. CDR1 and CDR2 from the germline V gene are LGHNA and YSLEER. The CDR3 is made up of 14 amino acids. The DNA of the CDR3 is TGCGCCAGCGGGGTAGCGGGGGGGATTAATACGCAGTATTTT. Translating gives CASGVAGGINTQYF.

V and J are TRBV14 and TRBJ2-1; 12 nucleotides match TRBD2. Germline values: CDR1 SGHDN, CDR2 FVKESK. V gave up 3 bases and J gave up 5 bases; unmatched junction bases: 14. The CDR3 runs 19 residues. The CDR3 sequence is CASSHPRGTSGGLHNEQFF. In DNA, the CDR3 is TGTGCCAGCAGCCATCCGCGAGGCACTAGCGGGGGGCTTCACAATGAGCAGTTCTTC.

The genes are TRBV5-5 and TRBJ1-2; no clear D. The V end was cut by 5 bases, the J end by 4 bases, with 18 bases between. The CDR3 is 15 amino acids. Germline V gene lookup returns CDR1 SGHKS and CDR2 YYEKEE (reference sequence). In DNA form, the CDR3 reads TGTGCCAGCAGGGAGCAAGACCTAAGCCTCTATGGCTACACCTTC. It is translated as CASREQDLSLYGYTF.

The chain links TRBV29-1 to TRBJ2-1; weak D call: TRBD1 (6 bases). The CDR3 covers 13 residues. Germline V lookup: CDR1 SQVTM, CDR2 ANQGSEA. Trimming pared 3 bases from V and 9 bases from J, leaving 15 bases between. In nucleotides, the CDR3 is TGCAGCGTTGACTGGTCGGTAGGGGGTGAGCAGTTCTTC. The encoded protein is CSVDWSVGGEQFF.